This T cell receptor (beta chain) was sequenced in a study of T cells after yellow fever vaccination. Study-level points and caveats: Contamination of FACS-sorted repertoires by abundant clonotypes from the bulk population could occur. Peaking faster, on day 5 versus 15, the secondary response was nonetheless weaker. The booster response re-showed most primary clones: around 95% CD4, 88% CD8.

Remarks on this clonotype: Its antigen remains unknown.

Germline CDR1 and CDR2: SQVTM and ANQGSEA. The V and J ends lost 8 bases and 2 bases respectively, with 9 bases between them. The CDR3 extends over 11 amino acids. Researchers made TCR cDNA using 5'RACE template switching, and this step added a universal primer site and UMIs. Via MiXCR, TCRdb re-called the 5' RACE reads, giving one row per CDR3 protein. The sample lists hundreds of thousands of distinct CDR3 sequences; roughly 3.9% were seen once. The sequence derives from a man aged 18 to 30 who received the YFV17D yellow fever vaccine. The chain has TRBV29-1 and TRBJ1-1; D unresolved. The sample here was PBMCs, taken 5 days after the yellow fever booster vaccination. CDR3 in amino acids: CSTATNTEAFF. CDR3 bases: TGCAGCACTGCCACTAACACTGAAGCTTTCTTT.